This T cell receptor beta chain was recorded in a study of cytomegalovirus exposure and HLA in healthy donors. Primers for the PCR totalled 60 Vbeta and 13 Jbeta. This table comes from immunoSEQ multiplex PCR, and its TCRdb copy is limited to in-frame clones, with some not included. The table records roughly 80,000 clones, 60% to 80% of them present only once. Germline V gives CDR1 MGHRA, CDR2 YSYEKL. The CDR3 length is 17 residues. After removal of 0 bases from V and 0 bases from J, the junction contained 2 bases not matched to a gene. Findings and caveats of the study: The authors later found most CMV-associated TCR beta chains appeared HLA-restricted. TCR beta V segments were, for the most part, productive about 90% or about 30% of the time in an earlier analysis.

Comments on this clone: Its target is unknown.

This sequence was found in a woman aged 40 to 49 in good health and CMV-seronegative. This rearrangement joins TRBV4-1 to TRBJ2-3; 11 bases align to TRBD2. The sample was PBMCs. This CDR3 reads CASSQDGTSGSTDTQYF. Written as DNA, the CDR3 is TGCGCCAGCAGCCAAGATGGGACTAGCGGCAGCACAGATACGCAGTATTTT.